The source of this T cell receptor (beta chain) is a study of early T cells in non-severe SARS-CoV-2 infection (dated by TCRdb to about 2021). At the level of the whole study: Because TCR sequencing was done on bulk RNA from unsorted whole blood, the alpha and beta chains could not be paired. Beyond this particular receptor, the publication reports: VDJdb matching was skewed toward anti-spike CD8 responses and likely underestimated virus-specific expansions by missing private and CD4 specificities.

This clonotype was seen repeatedly, ten times or more. The antigen this receptor binds is unknown. Base qualities are missing; no much larger clone stands one base away. CDR1 and CDR2, per the germline V gene (reference sequence), are SEHNR and FQNEAQ. The CDR3 contains 14 residues, cysteine and phenylalanine counted. Only the CDR3 portion is preserved as DNA: 42 bases, with reading frame beginning at the first base. At the junction V is shortened by 6 bases and J by 3 bases, with 14 bases in between. Libraries came from 5' RACE. TCRdb shows the sequencer as NextSeq 500. The TCR library protocol attached unique molecular identifiers to individual cDNA molecules to correct for sequencing error and PCR bias. Both TCR alpha and beta chains were sequenced, and tight co-correlation was observed between alpha and beta sequence abundances in each sample. The published analysis was carried out like this. Decombinator V4 was used to perform V gene, J gene and CDR3 annotation of TCR sequences. Expanded TCRs were defined as changing significantly between any two time points under a Poisson model with p below 0.0001. Abundances of TCRs were expressed as counts per million after normalisation to the total number of TCRs sequenced in each sample. TRAV1-2 paired with TRAJ12, TRAJ20 or TRAJ33 defined MAIT TCRs, while TRAV10 paired with TRAJ18 defined iNKT TCRs. A search of VDJdb, accessed on 1 November 2021, was run for TCRs annotated to CMV, EBV and SARS-CoV-2, with TCRs annotated for multiple antigens excluded. In-frame beta chains were kept once TCRdb had trimmed the public reads at Q25 with fastp and called clones with MiXCR. Each record represents a unique CDR3 protein, reported with the most common genes and DNA among its rows. The V and J calls were not made by the authors but by TCRdb's processing. The sample yields more than 55,000 distinct CDR3 sequences; around 4.2% were counted once. Roughly 3.4% of the sample is in the top ten clones.

A case-control design nested within a healthcare worker cohort in London, UK, was used, with weekly nasopharyngeal swab PCR tests and blood sampling performed. Between 23 and 31 March 2020, the week of the UK lockdown, healthcare workers were enrolled and then followed up weekly for as long as 16 weeks. This TCR was recovered from an adult who was a healthcare worker with PCR-confirmed SARS-CoV-2 infection or an uninfected control (not recorded which). The donor label of this sample is uncertain. The chain is encoded by TRBV7-9 joined to TRBJ1-1; no confident D gene assignment can be made. The starting material was whole blood, obtained at baseline. Here is the DNA: TGTGCCAGCAGTGATACACTTAGGGACACTGAAGCTTTCTTT. Its translation is CASSDTLRDTEAFF.